This T cell receptor beta chain was retrieved from a study of PD-1 blockade in classical Hodgkin lymphoma. Whole-study findings and limits: TCR diversity rose significantly by C4D1 in CD4+ but not CD8+ cells. Complete responders had baseline diversity similar to newly diagnosed patients. TCR diversity at baseline was reported to be reduced in newly diagnosed patients relative to healthy donors.

Germline values: CDR1 SQVTM, CDR2 ANQGSEA. The CDR3 is 11 amino acids. V dropped 4 bases and J dropped 4 bases, with 8 bases sitting between them. This clone was observed a few times. The antigen is unknown. Using immunoSEQ multiplex PCR, the repertoire was profiled, and TCRdb retains in-frame clones only, with some absent. In the table there are about 90,000 clones, about nine tenths of which are singletons. This sample's time point: cycle 4 day 1 (C4D1), after five to seven weeks of nivolumab. There was relapse after autologous stem cell transplantation in every patient, and there was variation in brentuximab vedotin exposure. Responses achieved at best were complete response, partial response or progressive disease.

Here the sequenced sample was peripheral blood mononuclear cells (PBMCs), taken before the fourth cycle of nivolumab. This sequence originates from a human donor with classical Hodgkin lymphoma. The rearrangement joins TRBV29-1 to TRBJ2-7; D gene ambiguous. This CDR3 reads CSVGGRYEQYF. The CDR3 DNA reads as TGCAGCGTTGGAGGTCGGTACGAGCAGTACTTC.